These T cell receptor beta chains were read from a single sample in a study of blood T cell repertoires in COVID-19. Clones were read by immunoSEQ multiplex PCR, and TCRdb kept only the in-frame ones, dropping some. Among 250,000 to 400,000 clones listed, around 85% were seen once. The sequenced sample consisted of PBMCs or T cells enriched from blood (not recorded which). These receptor sequences come from a woman aged 25 to 45 who had been exposed to COVID-19. Each CDR3 is given with its conserved first and last residue. The D gene is left open where the match is weak.

d_call v_call cdr3_length cdr3_aa
- TRBV28 14 CASSLWVGSYEQYF
- TRBV5-8 16 CASTRNAGSGANVLTF
- TRBV10-2 14 CATAGRGRRETQYF
- TRBV30 14 CAWLTRGMDQPQHF
- TRBV6-4 15 CASSDSTMGNSPLHF
- TRBV29-1 14 CSARRALVTDTQYF
TRBD1 TRBV6-5 13 CASSTGDSAVLTF
TRBD2 TRBV24-1 14 CATGASGGTGELFF
- TRBV7-3 17 CASSLSLLVGSSYEQYF
- TRBV11-2 15 CASSYSSGSYNEQFF
- TRBV3-1/TRBV3-2 13 CASNTGRDTEAFF
- TRBV3-1/TRBV3-2 15 CASSRGQSTNEKLFF
- TRBV4-2 15 CASSQEQDLNYGYTF
TRBD2 TRBV28 15 CASRTGTSGIDTQYF
TRBD1 TRBV28 15 CASSYSDRGTKGYTF
- TRBV11-1 14 CASTEATAGNTIYF
- TRBV9 15 CASSVSVGPQETQYF
- TRBV2 15 CASLGGAAVIYGYTF
TRBD1 TRBV7-2 15 CASTRTGGRDTEAFF
TRBD1 TRBV4-1 14 CASSPAQGYTEAFF
TRBD2 TRBV27 18 CASRVWGRAGGGADTQYF
TRBD1 TRBV19 16 CASRLNRQGINQPQHF
- TRBV5-4 13 CASSLYSGTEAFF
TRBD2 TRBV6-5 13 CASSRGSSNEQFF
TRBD2 TRBV7-2 17 CASSFTPPSGVSDTQYF
- TRBV6-2/TRBV6-3 14 CASSYSGPRNEQFF